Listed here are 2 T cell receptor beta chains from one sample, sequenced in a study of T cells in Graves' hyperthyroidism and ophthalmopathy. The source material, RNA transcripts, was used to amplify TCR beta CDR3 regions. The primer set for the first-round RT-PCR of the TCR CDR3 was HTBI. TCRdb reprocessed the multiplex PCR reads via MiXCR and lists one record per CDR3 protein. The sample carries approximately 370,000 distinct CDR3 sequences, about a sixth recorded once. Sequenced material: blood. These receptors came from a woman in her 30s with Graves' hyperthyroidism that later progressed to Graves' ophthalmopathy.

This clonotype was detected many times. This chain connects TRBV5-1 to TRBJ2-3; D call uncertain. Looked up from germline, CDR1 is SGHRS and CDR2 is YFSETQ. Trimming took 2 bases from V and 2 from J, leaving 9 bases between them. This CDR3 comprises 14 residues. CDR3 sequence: CASSFRADTDTQYF. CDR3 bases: TGCGCCAGCAGCTTTAGGGCGGACACAGATACGCAGTATTTT. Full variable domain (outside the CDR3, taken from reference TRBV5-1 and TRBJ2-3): KAGVTQTPRYLIKTRGQQVTLSCSPISGHRSVSWYQQTPGQGLQFLFEYFSETQRNKGNFPGRFSGRQFSNSRSEMNVSTLELGDSALYLCASSFRADTDTQYFGPGTRLTVL.

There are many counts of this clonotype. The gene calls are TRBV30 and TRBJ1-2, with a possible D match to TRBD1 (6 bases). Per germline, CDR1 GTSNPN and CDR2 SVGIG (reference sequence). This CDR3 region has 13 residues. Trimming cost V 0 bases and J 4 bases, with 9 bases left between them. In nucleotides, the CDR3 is TGTGCCTGGAGTGTAGACAGGTCCTATGGCTACACCTTC. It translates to CAWSVDRSYGYTF.